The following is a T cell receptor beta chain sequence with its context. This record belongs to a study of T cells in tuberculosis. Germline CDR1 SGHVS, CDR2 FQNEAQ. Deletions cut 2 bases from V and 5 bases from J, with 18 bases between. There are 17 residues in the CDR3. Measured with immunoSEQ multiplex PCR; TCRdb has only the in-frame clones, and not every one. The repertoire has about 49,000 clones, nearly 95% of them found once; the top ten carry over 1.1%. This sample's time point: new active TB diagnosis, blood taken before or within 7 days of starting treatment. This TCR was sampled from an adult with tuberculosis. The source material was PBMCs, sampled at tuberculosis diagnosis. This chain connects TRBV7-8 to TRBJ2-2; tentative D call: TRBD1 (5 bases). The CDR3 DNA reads TGTGCCAGCAGCTTAAGGGGTACGGGCCAATTGACCGGGGAGCTGTTTTTT. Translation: CASSLRGTGQLTGELFF.